Following are 32 T cell receptor beta chains from one sample sequenced in a study of a mutant IDH1 vaccine in newly diagnosed glioma. Described time point: week 35, safety follow-up. All doses held 300 ug of mutant IDH1 20-mer peptide, with topical imiquimod. The table came from immunoSEQ multiplex PCR; TCRdb's copy has only in-frame clones and leaves some out. The profile shows more than 55,000 clones, approximately 80% of them singletons. No cognate antigen is known for these TCRs. The material sequenced was PBMCs, taken from a glioma patient whose treatment included an IDH1 peptide vaccine. Receptor source: a man aged 25 to 40 with glioma.

This chain uses TRBV28 with TRBJ2-3; the D gene is possibly TRBD2 (6 bases). Germline V lookup: CDR1 MDHEN, CDR2 SYDVKM. The CDR3 length is 15 residues. V dropped 1 base and J dropped 14 bases, with 22 bases sitting between them. The CDR3: CASSLSLLGTGRGYF. The CDR3 DNA is TGTGCCAGCAGTTTATCCTTACTAGGAACGGGGCGGGGGTATTTT.

The gene calls are TRBV28 and TRBJ1-5; 8 bases are shared with TRBD1. V was clipped by 1 base and J by 7 bases; unmatched bases: 3. From germline, CDR1 is MDHEN and CDR2 SYDVKM. CDR3 size: 14 residues. The DNA of the CDR3 is TGTGCCAGCAGTTTATCAGGGGGCGGCCAGCCCCAGCATTTT. As protein: CASSLSGGGQPQHF.

V usage is TRBV28 and J usage is TRBJ1-5, with TRBD1 as a possible D gene (6 bases). Germline V CDR1 and CDR2: MDHEN, SYDVKM. The CDR3 sequence is 13 residues long. With 3 bases removed from V and 4 bases from J, the gap between germline ends came to 7 bases. CDR3: CASSFDRNQPQHF. CDR3 nucleotides: TGTGCCAGCAGTTTCGACAGGAATCAGCCCCAGCATTTT.

The V and J genes are TRBV6-1 and TRBJ2-7, with 8 positions matching TRBD1. V dropped 4 bases and J dropped 2; count of bases not matched to a gene: 7. The CDR3 is made up of 15 amino acids. Germline lookup yields CDR1 MNHNS and CDR2 SASEGT. The CDR3: CASSALSDRAYEQYF. CDR3 sequence (DNA): TGTGCCAGCAGTGCCCTTTCGGACAGGGCCTACGAGCAGTACTTC.

V and J are TRBV5-6 and TRBJ2-1; TRBD1 might be the D (6 bases). This CDR3 is built from 15 residues. CDR1 and CDR2 (germline): SGHDT, YYEEEE. Between the trimmed V and J ends, which lost 2 bases and 7 bases, there was a span of 16 bases. The CDR3 protein is CASSLQGNQRNEQFF. The CDR3 bases are TGTGCCAGCAGCTTACAGGGAAATCAGAGAAATGAGCAGTTCTTC.

The chain links TRBV9 to TRBJ1-1; weak D call: TRBD1 (5 bases). In germline, CDR1 is SGDLS, CDR2 YYNGEE. There are 14 residues in the CDR3. The ends were cut back, 3 bases at V and 2 bases at J, with 11 bases in the middle. The CDR3 region is CASSEKTANTEAFF. DNA of the CDR3: TGTGCCAGCAGCGAAAAGACAGCAAACACTGAAGCTTTCTTT.

The chain links TRBV4-1 to TRBJ2-3; 7 bases fit TRBD2. The germline gives CDR1 MGHRA, CDR2 YSYEKL. The CDR3 is 16 amino acids. V shed 1 base, J shed 3 bases, and the junction held 7 bases outside the gene matches. The CDR3 loop reads CASSQVRAGITDTQYF. The CDR3 DNA reads as TGCGCCAGCAGCCAAGTCCGAGCGGGGATAACAGATACGCAGTATTTT.

The V and J genes are TRBV9 and TRBJ1-1, with D hard to call. The length of the CDR3 is 14 residues. V was pared by 4 bases and J by 0 bases, with 10 bases between. Germline CDR1 reads SGDLS; CDR2 reads YYNGEE. The CDR3 nucleotides are TGTGCCAGCAGCCCCCGACACATGAACACTGAAGCTTTCTTT. It yields the protein CASSPRHMNTEAFF.

This clone was picked up a small number of times. This may stem from a read error, because a much larger clone lies one nucleotide away. This chain connects TRBV6-1 to TRBJ1-6; possible D gene TRBD1, 5 bases. The CDR3 has 13 amino acids. Germline values: CDR1 MNHNS, CDR2 SASEGT. Trimming pared 3 bases from V and 5 bases from J, leaving 5 bases between. DNA for the CDR3: TGTGCCAGCAGTGACAGGGATAATTCACCCCTCCACTTT. This encodes CASSDRDNSPLHF.

Comment on this clone: Relative to the germline gene, one junction end is altered; a read error may explain this. This chain uses TRBV4-1 with TRBJ2-7; a weak D match, TRBD2 (5 bases). CDR3 length equals 16 residues. Germline assignment: CDR1 MGHRA and CDR2 YSYEKL. In DNA form, the CDR3 reads TGCGCCAGCAGCCAACCCACCTCCGGGAAGGCCTACGTGCAGTACTTC. Translating gives CASSQPTSGKAYVQYF.

This chain links TRBV5-1 with TRBJ1-1; maybe TRBD1 (5 bases). The CDR3 is 16 residues long. CDR1 is SGHRS and CDR2 is YFSETQ in the germline V gene. The V end lost 4 bases, the J end lost 5 bases, and 21 bases lay between the germline ends. Here the CDR3 DNA reads TGCGCCAGCAGCGGACGTGGGGTCAGGGAGAGGACTGAAGCTTTCTTT. Encoded protein: CASSGRGVRERTEAFF.

This clone has more than one count but fewer than ten. The rearrangement uses TRBV19 and TRBJ1-1; 8 positions agree with TRBD1. The CDR3 contains 14 residues. From germline, CDR1 is LNHDA and CDR2 SQIVND (reference sequence). The junction had 4 bases not matched to a gene; V was cut back by 5 bases and J by 2 bases. DNA for the CDR3: TGTGCCAGTAGTCAGGACAGGGACAACACTGAAGCTTTCTTT. Amino acids: CASSQDRDNTEAFF.

The chain uses TRBV5-6 and TRBJ1-2; 9 nucleotides agree with TRBD1. In germline, CDR1 is SGHDT, CDR2 YYEEEE. V lost 4 bases, J lost 3 bases, and 10 bases stayed unmatched. The CDR3 contains 16 residues. In DNA form, the CDR3 reads TGTGCCAGCAGCGTCTTTACAGGGGGCGCTTACTATGGCTACACCTTC. Protein sequence: CASSVFTGGAYYGYTF.

The genes are TRBV7-2 and TRBJ1-5; D not resolved. The V end lost 5 bases, the J end lost 2 bases, and 10 bases lay between the germline ends. The germline V gene has CDR1 SGHTA and CDR2 FQGNSA. CDR3 size: 14 residues. CDR3: CASSPHSGNQPQHF. CDR3 DNA: TGTGCCAGCAGCCCACACAGTGGCAATCAGCCCCAGCATTTT.

V is TRBV15 and J is TRBJ1-6, with no clear D. The CDR3 loop spans 15 amino acids. V was pared by 0 bases and J by 9 bases, with 12 bases between. Looked up from germline, CDR1 is LNHNV and CDR2 is YYDKDF (reference sequence). In DNA, the CDR3 is TGTGCCACCAGCAGAGATCACGGTAGCGGTTCACCCCTCCACTTT. As protein: CATSRDHGSGSPLHF.

This sequence joins TRBV6-4 and TRBJ2-2, with D tentatively TRBD2 (7 bases). Germline V gene lookup returns CDR1 MRHNA and CDR2 SNTAGT. This CDR3 is 14 amino acids long. Deletions cut 4 bases from V and 6 bases from J, with 12 bases between. CDR3 amino acids: CASSVWGGAGELFF. The CDR3 coding sequence is TGTGCCAGCAGTGTTTGGGGGGGCGCCGGGGAGCTGTTTTTT.

V and J are TRBV6-5 and TRBJ2-1, with 7 bases that match TRBD1. This CDR3 region has 13 residues. J was trimmed by 6 bases and V by 5 bases; bases with no gene match: 4. CDR1 is MNHEY, CDR2 SVGAGI, per germline. The CDR3 DNA is TGTGCCAGCAGTCACAGGGGCCGCAATGAGCAGTTCTTC. Its translation: CASSHRGRNEQFF.

This clone was counted a few times. The chain combines TRBV15 with TRBJ1-5; 8 bases are shared with TRBD1. The V gene end was trimmed by 1 base and the J gene end by 6 bases; junction bases not matched to a gene: 5. In germline, CDR1 is LNHNV, CDR2 YYDKDF (reference sequence). This CDR3 contains 15 residues. In nucleotides, the CDR3 is TGTGCCACCAGCAGAGGGTCAGGGGGCGGTCAGCCCCAGCATTTT. Its protein product is CATSRGSGGGQPQHF.

This chain's CDR3 is CASSDRGEGNYGYTF. CDR3 DNA sequence: TGTGCCAGCAGCGACAGGGGTGAGGGTAACTATGGCTACACCTTC. The chain links TRBV6-5 to TRBJ1-2; TRBD1 matches 8 bases. Trimming removed 6 bases from V and 1 base from J; junction bases left unmatched: 7. This CDR3 region has 15 residues. CDR1 MNHEY and CDR2 SVGAGI come from the germline V gene.

V usage is TRBV7-9 and J usage is TRBJ2-7; D not certain. Deletions cut 6 bases from V and 3 bases from J, with 9 bases between. From germline, CDR1 is SEHNR and CDR2 FQNEAQ (reference sequence). This CDR3 has 12 residues. This CDR3 is CASSDGLYEQYF. CDR3 bases: TGTGCCAGCAGTGACGGCCTCTACGAGCAGTACTTC.

In this sample, this clone turned up a few times. The chain employs TRBV5-6 and TRBJ1-1; a weak D match, TRBD1 (5 bases). The CDR3 totals 13 residues. V was clipped by 6 bases and J by 1 base, with 10 bases between them. CDR1 SGHDT and CDR2 YYEEEE come from the germline V gene. In DNA form, the CDR3 reads TGTGCCAGCAAGGGACCTTCGAACACTGAAGCTTTCTTT. Protein: CASKGPSNTEAFF.

The table lists this clone with a count of one. The chain links TRBV2 to TRBJ2-1; 8 positions match TRBD1. This CDR3 region has 14 residues. Germline CDR1 reads SNHLY; CDR2 reads FYNNEI. V shed 8 bases, J shed 2 bases, and the junction held 5 bases outside the gene matches. In DNA, the CDR3 is TGTGCCAGCGGGCAGGGGGCCGCCTACAATGAGCAGTTCTTC. As protein: CASGQGAAYNEQFF.

This clone was detected a few times. The chain carries TRBV19 and TRBJ1-1; TRBD1 matches at 12 bases. Germline CDR1 and CDR2: LNHDA and SQIVND (reference sequence). The junction had 11 bases not matched to a gene; V was cut back by 7 bases and J by 8 bases. This CDR3 spans 15 amino acids. CDR3 DNA: TGTGCCAGTACCACCCAAGGGACAGGGGGCTACGAAGCTTTCTTT. It encodes CASTTQGTGGYEAFF.

The chain combines TRBV6-7 with TRBJ2-3, with a weak D call TRBD2 (5 bases). TRBV6-7 falls under the ORF class, with uncertain function. Trimming removed 5 bases from V and 5 bases from J, with 8 bases in between. The CDR3 spans 12 residues. The CDR3 nucleotides read TGTGCCAGCAGTAGGACTGGAGATACGCAGTATTTT. It translates to CASSRTGDTQYF.

The chain has TRBV9 and TRBJ2-7; TRBD1 matches 11 bases. J was trimmed by 4 bases and V by 3 bases; bases with no gene match: 3. The CDR3 extends over 14 amino acids. Germline V gene lookup returns CDR1 SGDLS and CDR2 YYNGEE. For the CDR3, the DNA is TGTGCCAGCAGCGGGACAGGGGGCTTTTACGAGCAGTACTTC. This translates into CASSGTGGFYEQYF.

The genes are TRBV5-6 and TRBJ1-4; no clear D gene. This CDR3 spans 15 amino acids. Per germline, CDR1 SGHDT and CDR2 YYEEEE. V lost 3 bases, J lost 7 bases, and 16 bases lay in between. The DNA of the CDR3 is TGTGCCAGCAGCTGGACCCCAAGTTTGGGTGAAAAACTGTTTTTT. Translated, it gives CASSWTPSLGEKLFF.

The chain carries TRBV28 and TRBJ2-3, with D unresolved. CDR3 length equals 15 residues. With 4 bases removed from V and 0 bases from J, the gap between germline ends came to 11 bases. Germline assignment: CDR1 MDHEN and CDR2 SYDVKM. CDR3 loop: CASSYTTVSTDTQYF. The CDR3, as DNA: TGTGCCAGCAGTTACACCACAGTAAGCACAGATACGCAGTATTTT.

The chain recombines TRBV6-5 with TRBJ2-7; TRBD1 might be the D (5 bases). V shed 0 bases and J shed 3 bases, with 15 bases lying between them. The CDR3 runs 16 residues. Germline V gives CDR1 MNHEY, CDR2 SVGAGI. The CDR3 DNA reads as TGTGCCAGCAGTTACTCGGACACAGGAGTCCTCTACGAGCAGTACTTC. Its translation is CASSYSDTGVLYEQYF.

The CDR3 DNA is TGTGCCACCAGCAGAGAGGCCGGGACAGCCATTGTCTACGAGCAGTACTTC. Encoded protein: CATSREAGTAIVYEQYF. The chain couples TRBV15 to TRBJ2-7; 7 positions match TRBD1. V dropped 0 bases and J dropped 3; count of bases not matched to a gene: 11. CDR1 LNHNV and CDR2 YYDKDF come from the germline V gene (reference sequence). The CDR3 runs 17 residues. The entire variable domain, with the rest obtained from reference TRBV15 and TRBJ2-7, is as follows: DAMVIQNPRYQVTQFGKPVTLSCSQTLNHNVMYWYQQKSSQAPKLLFHYYDKDFNNEADTPDNFQSRRPNTSFCFLDIRSPGLGDTAMYLCATSREAGTAIVYEQYFGPGTRLTVT.

This chain connects TRBV5-1 to TRBJ2-2; possibly TRBD2 for D (6 bases). The V and J ends lost 1 base and 0 bases respectively, with 7 bases between them. Germline CDR1 and CDR2: SGHRS and YFSETQ. The CDR3 length is 15 residues. The CDR3: CASSLPGANTGELFF. The CDR3 nucleotides are TGCGCCAGCAGCTTGCCGGGGGCGAACACCGGGGAGCTGTTTTTT.

The chain is built from TRBV9 and TRBJ1-4; D is undetermined. The germline V gene encodes CDR1 SGDLS and CDR2 YYNGEE. The V end was cut by 0 bases, the J end by 6 bases, with 12 bases between. The CDR3 has 15 residues. The CDR3 nucleotides are TGTGCCAGCAGCGTAGAGGACCGCGGAGATGAAAAACTGTTTTTT. Translation: CASSVEDRGDEKLFF.

The genes are TRBV6-5 and TRBJ1-6; D gene uncertain. The CDR3 contains 14 residues. Germline CDR1 reads MNHEY; CDR2 reads SVGAGI. Trimming removed 5 bases from V and 7 bases from J, with 12 bases in between. The CDR3 protein is CASSTGFLNSPLHF. The CDR3 bases are TGTGCCAGCAGTACCGGGTTTCTAAATTCACCCCTCCACTTT.